Sequencing of this T cell receptor (beta chain) was carried out in a study of cytomegalovirus exposure and HLA in healthy donors. Study summary: Within the Caucasian-associated ancestry cluster were roughly 82% of the roughly 400 genotyped donors. Study results and caveats: Accurate HLA-A and HLA-B prediction from TCR beta sequences was reported for most subjects. According to a later analysis, most TCR beta chains associated with CMV appeared HLA-restricted.

Donors had nominal health at sampling but likely had unrecorded immune exposures. 13 Jbeta primers and 60 Vbeta primers were used for the PCR. Method: immunoSEQ multiplex PCR; TCRdb's copy keeps in-frame clones and lacks some. Here the sample spans fewer than 200,000 clones, approximately 81% being singletons. V was pared by 1 base and J by 12 bases, with 10 bases between. The CDR3 sequence is 12 residues long. Germline V lookup: CDR1 SGHNT, CDR2 YENEEA. A word on this clone: Its antigen is as yet unknown.

V is TRBV11-3 and J is TRBJ2-1, with D unclear. This TCR came from a woman in her thirties in good health and CMV-seropositive. The material sequenced was PBMCs. The chain's CDR3 is CASSLVGERQFF. CDR3 coding DNA: TGTGCCAGCAGCTTAGTAGGAGAAAGGCAGTTCTTC.